Below, 6 T cell receptor beta chains from the same sample are listed, as sequenced in a study of CD4 T cells in relation to SARS-CoV-2 and coronaviruses. The assay was immunoSEQ multiplex PCR, and TCRdb's table has in-frame clones only and misses some. The sample includes roughly 20,000 clones, roughly 66% of them seen just once. Their target antigens are unknown. CD4+ T cells from unexposed donors were obtained before the COVID-19 pandemic (2011-2018). Isolation of CD4+ T cells took place after approximately 10 days in culture. Material: CD4+ T cells from PBMCs, cultured in vitro. These TCRs come from a human donor in good health.

This clone was seen only once. The V call is TRBV11-1, the J call TRBJ1-2; a weak D match, TRBD1 (5 bases). Trimming removed 5 bases from V and 7 bases from J, with 14 bases in between. Germline V gives CDR1 SGHAT, CDR2 FQDESV (reference sequence). This CDR3 has 13 residues. This CDR3 reads CASSGRGRAGYTF. The CDR3 DNA reads TGTGCCAGCAGCGGCCGGGGGAGGGCTGGCTACACCTTC.

The rearrangement uses TRBV5-1 and TRBJ2-5; 9 bases match TRBD1. The ends lost 6 bases at V and 5 bases at J; junction bases unmatched: 14. CDR3 size: 16 residues. The V gene's germline CDR1 is SGHRS and CDR2 YFSETQ. The DNA for the CDR3 is TGCGCCAGCACCCGAAGGGGACAGGGTACGGGGGAGACCCAGTACTTC. Protein: CASTRRGQGTGETQYF.

The chain recombines TRBV11-3 with TRBJ2-1; D not certain. This CDR3 comprises 12 residues. V lost 1 base and J lost 7, with 5 bases in between. Germline V gene sequence: CDR1 SGHNT, CDR2 YENEEA. CDR3 residues: CASSLVGNEQFF. The CDR3 coding sequence is TGTGCCAGCAGCTTAGTGGGGAATGAGCAGTTCTTC.

This clone was detected once. J is TRBJ2-1 and V is TRBV13; 11 positions match TRBD2. The trim removed 5 bases at V and 0 bases at J, leaving 15 bases unmatched. The CDR3 is 20 residues long. The germline V gene has CDR1 PRHDT and CDR2 FYEKMQ (reference sequence). The CDR3 here is CASSPQAGLAEGSSYNEQFF. DNA of the CDR3: TGTGCCAGCAGCCCCCAAGCGGGACTAGCGGAAGGGAGCTCCTACAATGAGCAGTTCTTC.

The CDR3 loop reads CASSTPGREQHKGEAFF. CDR3 bases: TGTGCCAGTAGTACTCCAGGTCGGGAACAACACAAGGGGGAAGCTTTCTTT. The chain employs TRBV19 and TRBJ1-1; D possibly corresponds to TRBD1 (5 bases). Germline CDR1 LNHDA, CDR2 SQIVND (reference sequence). This CDR3 is built from 17 residues. V lost 4 bases and J lost 8, with 26 bases in between.

In this sample, this clone turned up a few times. The rearrangement links TRBV5-8 to TRBJ2-3; D tentatively reads TRBD1 or TRBD2 (6 bases each). The CDR3 has 17 residues. Trimming took off 4 bases at V and 4 bases at J, with 22 bases between the two ends. Germline values: CDR1 SGHTS, CDR2 YDEGEE. CDR3 sequence reads: CASSAGQSGGGPDTQYF. CDR3 DNA sequence: TGTGCCAGCAGCGCTGGACAGTCAGGAGGGGGGCCAGATACGCAGTATTTT. The full variable domain, rest sourced from reference TRBV5-8 and TRBJ2-3, is EAGVTQSPTHLIKTRGQQATLRCSPISGHTSVYWYQQALGLGLQFLLWYDEGEERNRGNFPPRFSGRQFPNYSSELNVNALELEDSALYLCASSAGQSGGGPDTQYFGPGTRLTVL.